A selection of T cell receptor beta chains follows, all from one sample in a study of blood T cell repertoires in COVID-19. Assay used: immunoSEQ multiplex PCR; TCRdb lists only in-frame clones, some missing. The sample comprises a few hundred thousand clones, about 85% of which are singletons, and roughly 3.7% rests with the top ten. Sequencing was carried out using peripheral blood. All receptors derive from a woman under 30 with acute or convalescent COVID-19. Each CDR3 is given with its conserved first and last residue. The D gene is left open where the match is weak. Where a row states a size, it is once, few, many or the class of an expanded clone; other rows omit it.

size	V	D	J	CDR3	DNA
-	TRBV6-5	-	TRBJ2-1	CASSKGRTYNEQFF	TGTGCCAGCTCTAAGGGGCGAACCTACAATGAGCAGTTCTTC
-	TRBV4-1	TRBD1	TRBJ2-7	CASSQGEYSYEQYF	TGCGCCAGCAGTCAGGGGGAGTACTCCTACGAGCAGTACTTC
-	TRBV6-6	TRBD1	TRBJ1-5	CASSYPQGAFQPQHF	TGTGCCAGCAGTTACCCACAGGGGGCGTTTCAGCCCCAGCATTTT
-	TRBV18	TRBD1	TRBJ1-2	CASSGQGGSANYGYTF	TGTGCCAGCTCGGGACAGGGAGGTTCCGCTAACTATGGCTACACCTTC
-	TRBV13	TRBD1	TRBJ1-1	CASSLEGTGLNTEAFF	TGTGCCAGCAGCCTAGAAGGGACAGGGCTGAACACTGAAGCTTTCTTT
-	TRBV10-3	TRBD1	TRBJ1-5	CAISESLNTGTGSLFPDQPQHF	TGTGCCATCAGTGAGTCGCTCAACACCGGGACAGGGTCCCTCTTCCCCGATCAGCCCCAGCATTTT
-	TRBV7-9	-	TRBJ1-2	CASGPAEANYGYTF	TGTGCCAGCGGGCCGGCGGAGGCTAACTATGGCTACACCTTC
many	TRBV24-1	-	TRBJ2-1	CATSDYLRNEQFF	TGTGCCACCAGTGATTACCTGAGAAATGAGCAGTTCTTC
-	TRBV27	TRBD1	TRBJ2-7	CASSLRDRAYEQYF	TGTGCCAGCAGTCTCCGGGACAGAGCCTACGAGCAGTACTTC
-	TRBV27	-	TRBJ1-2	CASRPEGSGGYTF	TGTGCCAGCCGACCAGAGGGAAGCGGAGGCTACACCTTC
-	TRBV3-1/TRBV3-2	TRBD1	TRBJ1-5	CASRGQGSNQPQHF	TGTGCCAGCAGGGGACAGGGAAGCAATCAGCCCCAGCATTTT
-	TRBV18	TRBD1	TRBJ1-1	CASSPWTGHTEAFF	TGTGCCAGCTCACCATGGACAGGGCACACTGAAGCTTTCTTT
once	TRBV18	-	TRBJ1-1	CASSQRQAEVTEAFF	TGTGCCAGCTCACAGCGACAGGCCGAGGTTACTGAAGCTTTCTTT
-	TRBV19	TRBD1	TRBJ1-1	CASSTNRGSEAFF	TGTGCCAGTAGTACCAACAGGGGGTCTGAAGCTTTCTTT
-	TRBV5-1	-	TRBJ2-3	CASSLAGDTQYF	TGCGCCAGCAGCTTAGCGGGAGATACGCAGTATTTT
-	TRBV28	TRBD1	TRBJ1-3	CASSHGQVAGNTIYF	TGTGCCAGCAGTCACGGACAGGTTGCGGGAAACACCATATATTTT
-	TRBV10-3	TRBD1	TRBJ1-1	CATTSHQDRALNTEAFF	TGTGCCACAACTAGTCACCAAGACAGGGCGCTGAACACTGAAGCTTTCTTT
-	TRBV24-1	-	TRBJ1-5	CATSDRQVFNQPQHF	TGTGCCACCAGTGATCGACAGGTTTTCAATCAGCCCCAGCATTTT
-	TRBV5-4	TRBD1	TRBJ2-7	CASSLDRGRVYEQYF	TGTGCCAGCAGCTTAGACAGGGGGCGCGTCTACGAGCAGTACTTC
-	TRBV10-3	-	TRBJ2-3	CAISVGPTRDTDTQYF	TGTGCCATCAGTGTTGGACCCACACGGGACACAGATACGCAGTATTTT
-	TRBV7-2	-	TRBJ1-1	CASSVLVNRFMNTEAFF	TGTGCCAGCAGCGTGTTAGTAAATCGATTCATGAACACTGAAGCTTTCTTT
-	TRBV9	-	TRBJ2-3	CASSAFTDTQYF	TGTGCCAGCAGCGCCTTCACAGATACGCAGTATTTT
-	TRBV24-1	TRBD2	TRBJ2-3	CATSGGTSGRFDTQYF	TGTGCCACCAGTGGCGGGACTAGCGGGAGATTTGATACGCAGTATTTT
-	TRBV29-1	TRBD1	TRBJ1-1	CSVEEIPRTGRPFF	TGCAGCGTTGAAGAAATCCCCCGGACAGGGAGGCCTTTCTTT
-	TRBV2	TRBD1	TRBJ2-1	CASSEGQGVNNEQFF	TGTGCCAGCAGTGAAGGGCAGGGGGTAAACAATGAGCAGTTCTTC
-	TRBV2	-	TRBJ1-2	CASSPNGQLLGYTF	TGTGCCAGCAGTCCAAACGGACAGCTTTTGGGCTACACCTTC
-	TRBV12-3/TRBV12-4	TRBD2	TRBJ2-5	CASRTSGRRDQYF	TGTGCCAGCAGGACTAGCGGGAGAAGGGACCAGTACTTC
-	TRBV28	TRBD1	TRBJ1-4	CASSYRQGATNEKLFF	TGTGCCAGCAGCTATCGACAGGGAGCAACTAATGAAAAACTGTTTTTT
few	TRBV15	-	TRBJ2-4	CATSRETGQLAKNIQYF	TGTGCCACCAGCAGAGAAACAGGGCAATTAGCCAAAAACATTCAGTACTTC
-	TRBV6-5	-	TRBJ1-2	CASSRQDLYGYTF	TGTGCCAGCAGCAGACAGGACCTCTATGGCTACACCTTC
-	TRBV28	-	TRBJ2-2	CASSLPRVGTGELFF	TGTGCCAGCAGTTTACCCAGGGTGGGCACCGGGGAGCTGTTTTTT
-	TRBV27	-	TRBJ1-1	CASSPLSGFFTTAFF	TGTGCCAGCAGTCCGTTATCAGGGTTCTTTACGACAGCTTTCTTT
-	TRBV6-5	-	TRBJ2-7	CASSQRGSYEQYF	TGTGCCAGCTCCCAGCGCGGCTCCTACGAGCAGTACTTC
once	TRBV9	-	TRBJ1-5	CASSLGELGNQPQHF	TGTGCCAGCAGCCTAGGCGAGCTAGGCAATCAGCCCCAGCATTTT
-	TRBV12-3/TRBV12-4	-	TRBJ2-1	CAIATTAKQQFF	TGTGCCATCGCGACTACGGCAAAGCAGCAGTTCTTC
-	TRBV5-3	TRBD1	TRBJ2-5	CARSGTGGETQYF	TGTGCCAGAAGCGGGACAGGGGGAGAGACCCAGTACTTC
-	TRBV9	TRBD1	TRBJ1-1	CASSVAGTGYTEAFF	TGTGCCAGCAGCGTAGCGGGGACAGGGTACACTGAAGCTTTCTTT
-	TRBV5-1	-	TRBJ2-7	CASSPGVIDEQYF	TGCGCCAGCAGCCCAGGGGTAATCGACGAGCAGTACTTC
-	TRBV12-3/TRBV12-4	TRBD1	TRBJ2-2	CASRRQGDGELFF	TGTGCCAGCAGGAGACAGGGGGACGGGGAGCTGTTTTTT
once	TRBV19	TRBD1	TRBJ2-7	CASSSWTGTAYEQYF	TGTGCCAGTAGTTCTTGGACAGGGACGGCCTACGAGCAGTACTTC